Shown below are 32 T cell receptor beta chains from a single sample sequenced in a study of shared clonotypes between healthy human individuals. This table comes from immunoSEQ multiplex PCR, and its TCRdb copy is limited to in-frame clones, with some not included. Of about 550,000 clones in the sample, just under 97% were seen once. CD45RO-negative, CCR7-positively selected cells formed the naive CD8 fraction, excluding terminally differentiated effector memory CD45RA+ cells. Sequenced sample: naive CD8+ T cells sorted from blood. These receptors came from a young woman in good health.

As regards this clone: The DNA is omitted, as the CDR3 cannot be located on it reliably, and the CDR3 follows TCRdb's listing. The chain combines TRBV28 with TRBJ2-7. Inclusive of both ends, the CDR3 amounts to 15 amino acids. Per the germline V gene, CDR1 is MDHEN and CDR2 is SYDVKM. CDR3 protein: CASSLFGPGDYEQYF.

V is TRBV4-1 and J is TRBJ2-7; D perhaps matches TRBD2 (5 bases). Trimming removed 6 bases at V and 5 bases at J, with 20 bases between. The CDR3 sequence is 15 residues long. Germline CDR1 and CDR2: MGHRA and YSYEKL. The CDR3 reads CASRLSYSVGHEQYF. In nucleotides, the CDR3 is TGCGCCAGCAGACTCTCCTATAGCGTCGGCCACGAGCAGTACTTC.

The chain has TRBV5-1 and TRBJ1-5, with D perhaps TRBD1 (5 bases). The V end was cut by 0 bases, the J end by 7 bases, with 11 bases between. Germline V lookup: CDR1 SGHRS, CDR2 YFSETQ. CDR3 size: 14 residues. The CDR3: CASSLASGTQPQHF. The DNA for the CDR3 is TGCGCCAGCAGCTTGGCATCGGGGACGCAGCCCCAGCATTTT.

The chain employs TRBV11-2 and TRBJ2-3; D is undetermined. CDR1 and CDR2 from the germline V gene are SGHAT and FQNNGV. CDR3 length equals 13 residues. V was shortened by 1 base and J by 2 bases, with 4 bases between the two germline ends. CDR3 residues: CASSLVNTDTQYF. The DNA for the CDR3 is TGTGCCAGCAGCTTAGTCAACACAGATACGCAGTATTTT. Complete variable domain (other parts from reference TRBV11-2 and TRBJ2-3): EAGVAQSPRYKIIEKRQSVAFWCNPISGHATLYWYQQILGQGPKLLIQFQNNGVVDDSQLPKDRFSAERLKGVDSTLKIQPAKLEDSAVYLCASSLVNTDTQYFGPGTRLTVL.

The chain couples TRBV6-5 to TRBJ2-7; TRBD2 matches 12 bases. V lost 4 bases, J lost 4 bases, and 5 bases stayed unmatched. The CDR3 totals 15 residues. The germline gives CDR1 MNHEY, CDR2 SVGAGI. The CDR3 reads CASSFPTSGRYEQYF. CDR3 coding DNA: TGTGCCAGCAGTTTCCCGACTAGCGGGAGATACGAGCAGTACTTC.

CDR3 sequence reads: CASNYRDEQYF. The CDR3 DNA is TGTGCCAGCAACTATCGCGACGAGCAGTACTTC. V and J are TRBV27 and TRBJ2-7; no firm D call. Trimming took 7 bases from V and 5 from J, leaving 9 bases between them. In germline, CDR1 is MNHEY, CDR2 SMNVEV (reference sequence). CDR3 length: 11 amino acids.

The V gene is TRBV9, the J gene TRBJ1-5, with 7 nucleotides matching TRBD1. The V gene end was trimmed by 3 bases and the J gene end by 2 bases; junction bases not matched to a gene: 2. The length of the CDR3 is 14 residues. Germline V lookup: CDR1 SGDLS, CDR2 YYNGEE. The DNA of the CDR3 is TGTGCCAGCAGCGAGACAGGGCGCAATCAGCCCCAGCATTTT. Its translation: CASSETGRNQPQHF.

Here the CDR3 reads CASSPDPSYNEQFF. CDR3 bases: TGTGCCAGCAGCCCGGATCCCTCCTACAATGAGCAGTTCTTC. V is TRBV28 and J is TRBJ2-1; D gene unclear. CDR1 and CDR2 (germline): MDHEN, SYDVKM. The CDR3 sequence is 14 residues long. V dropped 6 bases and J dropped 0 bases, with 9 bases sitting between them.

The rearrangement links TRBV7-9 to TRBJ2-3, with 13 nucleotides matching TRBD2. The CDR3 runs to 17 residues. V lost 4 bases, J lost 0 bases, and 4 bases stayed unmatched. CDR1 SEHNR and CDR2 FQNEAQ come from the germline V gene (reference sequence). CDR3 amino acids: CASSSGLAGASTDTQYF. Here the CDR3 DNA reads TGTGCCAGCAGCTCAGGACTAGCGGGAGCTAGCACAGATACGCAGTATTTT. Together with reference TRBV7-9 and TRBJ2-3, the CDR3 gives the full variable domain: DTGVSQNPRHKITKRGQNVTFRCDPISEHNRLYWYRQTLGQGPEFLTYFQNEAQLEKSRLLSDRFSAERPKGSFSTLEIQRTEQGDSAMYLCASSSGLAGASTDTQYFGPGTRLTVL.

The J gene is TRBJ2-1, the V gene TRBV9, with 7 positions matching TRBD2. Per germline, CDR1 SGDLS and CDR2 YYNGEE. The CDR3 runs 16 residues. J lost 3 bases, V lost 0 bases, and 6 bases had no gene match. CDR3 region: CASSVERLAVYNEQFF. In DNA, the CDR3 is TGTGCCAGCAGCGTAGAAAGGCTAGCGGTCTACAATGAGCAGTTCTTC.

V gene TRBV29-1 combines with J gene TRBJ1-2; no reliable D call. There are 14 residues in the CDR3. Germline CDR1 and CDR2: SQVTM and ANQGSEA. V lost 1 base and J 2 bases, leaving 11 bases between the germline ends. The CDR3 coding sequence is TGCAGCGTTGAAGCGGACGCTCGAAACTATGGCTACACCTTC. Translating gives CSVEADARNYGYTF. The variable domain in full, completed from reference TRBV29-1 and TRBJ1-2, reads SAVISQKPSRDICQRGTSLTIQCQVDSQVTMMFWYRQQPGQSLTLIATANQGSEATYESGFVIDKFPISRPNLTFSTLTVSNMSPEDSSIYLCSVEADARNYGYTFGSGTRLTVV.

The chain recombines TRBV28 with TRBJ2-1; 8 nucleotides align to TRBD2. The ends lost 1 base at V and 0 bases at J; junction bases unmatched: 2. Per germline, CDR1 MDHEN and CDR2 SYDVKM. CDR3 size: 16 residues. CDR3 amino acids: CASSLLAGSSYNEQFF. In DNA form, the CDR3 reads TGTGCCAGCAGTTTATTAGCGGGGAGCTCCTACAATGAGCAGTTCTTC.

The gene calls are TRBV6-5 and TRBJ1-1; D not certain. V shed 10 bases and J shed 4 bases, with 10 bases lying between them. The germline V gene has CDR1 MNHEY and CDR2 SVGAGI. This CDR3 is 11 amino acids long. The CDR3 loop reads CATRWGTEAFF. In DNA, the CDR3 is TGTGCCACTCGATGGGGCACTGAAGCTTTCTTT.

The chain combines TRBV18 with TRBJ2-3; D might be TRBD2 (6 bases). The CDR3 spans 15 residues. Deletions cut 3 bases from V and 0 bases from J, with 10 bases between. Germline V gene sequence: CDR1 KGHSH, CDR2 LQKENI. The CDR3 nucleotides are TGTGCCAGCTCACCTAGCGGAGGTAGCACAGATACGCAGTATTTT. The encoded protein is CASSPSGGSTDTQYF.

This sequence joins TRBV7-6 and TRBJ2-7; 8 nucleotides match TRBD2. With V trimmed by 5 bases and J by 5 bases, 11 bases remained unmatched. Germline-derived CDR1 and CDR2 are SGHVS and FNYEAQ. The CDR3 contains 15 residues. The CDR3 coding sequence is TGTGCCAGCAGCCCCCTGGGGAGCGGGAGAGACGAGCAGTACTTC. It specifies CASSPLGSGRDEQYF.

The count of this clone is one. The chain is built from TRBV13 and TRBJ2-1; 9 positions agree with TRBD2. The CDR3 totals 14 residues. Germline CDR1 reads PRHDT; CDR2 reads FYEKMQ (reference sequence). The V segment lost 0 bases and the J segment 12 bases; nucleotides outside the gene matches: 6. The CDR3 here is CASSLGRLAGRQFF. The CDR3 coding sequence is TGTGCCAGCAGCTTAGGGCGGCTAGCGGGAAGGCAGTTCTTC.

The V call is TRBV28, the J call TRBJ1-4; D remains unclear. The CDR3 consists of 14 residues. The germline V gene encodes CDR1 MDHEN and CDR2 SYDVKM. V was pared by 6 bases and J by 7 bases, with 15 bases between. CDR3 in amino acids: CASSPGLLSEKLFF. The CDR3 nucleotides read TGTGCCAGCAGCCCGGGATTATTAAGTGAAAAACTGTTTTTT.

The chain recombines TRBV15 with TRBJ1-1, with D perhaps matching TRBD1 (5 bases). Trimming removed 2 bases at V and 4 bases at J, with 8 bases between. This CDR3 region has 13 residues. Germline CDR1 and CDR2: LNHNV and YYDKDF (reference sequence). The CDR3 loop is CATSRFDSTEAFF. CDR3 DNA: TGTGCCACCAGCAGATTTGACAGCACTGAAGCTTTCTTT.

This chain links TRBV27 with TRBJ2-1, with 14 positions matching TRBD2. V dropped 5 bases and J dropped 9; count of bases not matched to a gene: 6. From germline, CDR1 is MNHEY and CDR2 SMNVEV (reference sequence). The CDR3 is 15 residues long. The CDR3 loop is CASSAGTSGSSEQFF. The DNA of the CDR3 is TGTGCCAGCAGTGCCGGGACTAGCGGGAGTAGTGAGCAGTTCTTC.

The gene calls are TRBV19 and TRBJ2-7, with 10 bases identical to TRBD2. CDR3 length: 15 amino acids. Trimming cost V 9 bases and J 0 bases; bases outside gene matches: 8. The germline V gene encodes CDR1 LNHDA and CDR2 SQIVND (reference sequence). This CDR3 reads CASSWGLASSYEQYF. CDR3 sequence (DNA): TGTGCCAGCTCCTGGGGACTAGCGTCCTCCTACGAGCAGTACTTC.

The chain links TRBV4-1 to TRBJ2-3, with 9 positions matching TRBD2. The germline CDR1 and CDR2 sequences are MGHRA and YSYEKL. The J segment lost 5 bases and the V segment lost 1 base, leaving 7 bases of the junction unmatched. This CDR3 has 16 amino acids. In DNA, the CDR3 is TGCGCCAGCAGCCAAGTCTTTAGCGGGAGCGTAGATACGCAGTATTTT. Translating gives CASSQVFSGSVDTQYF.

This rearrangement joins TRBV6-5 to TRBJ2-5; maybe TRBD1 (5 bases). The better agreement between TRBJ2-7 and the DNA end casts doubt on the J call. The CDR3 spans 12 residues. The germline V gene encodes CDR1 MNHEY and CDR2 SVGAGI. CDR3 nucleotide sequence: TGTGCCAGCAGCCTTGACAGCTACGAGCAGTACTTC. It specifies CASSLDSYEQYF.

The CDR3: CASSRDGSSGNQPQHF. CDR3 nucleotides: TGCGCCAGCAGCCGAGACGGGAGTTCGGGCAATCAGCCCCAGCATTTT. The J gene is TRBJ1-5, the V gene TRBV5-1, with D unresolved. The length of the CDR3 is 16 residues. CDR1 is SGHRS, CDR2 YFSETQ, per germline. The germline V and J ends were trimmed by 4 bases and 2 bases, with 16 bases remaining between them.

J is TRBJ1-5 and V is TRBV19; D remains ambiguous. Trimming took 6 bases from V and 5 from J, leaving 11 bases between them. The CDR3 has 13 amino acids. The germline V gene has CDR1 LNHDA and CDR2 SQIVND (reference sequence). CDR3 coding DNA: TGTGCCAGTAGGGTGAGGTTCGATCAGCCCCAGCATTTT. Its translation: CASRVRFDQPQHF.

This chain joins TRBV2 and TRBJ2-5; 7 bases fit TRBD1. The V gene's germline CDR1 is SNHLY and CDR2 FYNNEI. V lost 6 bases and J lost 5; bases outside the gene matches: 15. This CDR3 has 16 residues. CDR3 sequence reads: CASSQPTGPGSETQYF. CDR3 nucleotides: TGTGCCAGCAGCCAACCGACAGGGCCGGGGTCCGAGACCCAGTACTTC.

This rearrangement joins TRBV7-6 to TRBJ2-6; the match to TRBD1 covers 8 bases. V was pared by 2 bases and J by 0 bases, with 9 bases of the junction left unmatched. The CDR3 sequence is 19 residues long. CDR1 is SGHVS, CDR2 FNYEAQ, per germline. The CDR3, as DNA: TGTGCCAGCAGCTTAAGGGGGAGACAGGGGCGCTCTGGGGCCAACGTCCTGACTTTC. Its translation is CASSLRGRQGRSGANVLTF.

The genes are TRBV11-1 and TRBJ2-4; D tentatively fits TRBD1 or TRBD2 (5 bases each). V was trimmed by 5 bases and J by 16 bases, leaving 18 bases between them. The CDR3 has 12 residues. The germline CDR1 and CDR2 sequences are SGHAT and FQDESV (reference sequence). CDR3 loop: CASSPGEGSSYF. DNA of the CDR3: TGTGCCAGCAGCCCCGGTGAGGGGAGCAGTTACTTC.

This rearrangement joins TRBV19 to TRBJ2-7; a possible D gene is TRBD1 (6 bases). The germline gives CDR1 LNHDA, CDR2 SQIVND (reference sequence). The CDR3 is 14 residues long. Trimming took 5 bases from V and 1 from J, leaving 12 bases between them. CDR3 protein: CASSPRDTSYEQYF. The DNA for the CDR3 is TGTGCCAGTAGTCCCCGGGACACATCCTACGAGCAGTACTTC.

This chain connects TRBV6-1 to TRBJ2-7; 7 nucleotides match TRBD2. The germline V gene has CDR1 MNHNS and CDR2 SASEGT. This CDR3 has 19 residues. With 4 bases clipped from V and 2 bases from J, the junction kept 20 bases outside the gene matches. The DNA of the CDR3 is TGTGCCAGCAGTGCCTCGCGGGTGCCGAGAAGCGGGGCCCCCTACGAGCAGTACTTC. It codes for CASSASRVPRSGAPYEQYF.

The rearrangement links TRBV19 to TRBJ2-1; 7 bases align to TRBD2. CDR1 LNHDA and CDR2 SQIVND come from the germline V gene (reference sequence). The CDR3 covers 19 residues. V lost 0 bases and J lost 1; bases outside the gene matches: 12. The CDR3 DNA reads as TGTGCCAGTAGTATAGATCCGTGGGCTAGCGGATCATCCTACAATGAGCAGTTCTTC. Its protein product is CASSIDPWASGSSYNEQFF.

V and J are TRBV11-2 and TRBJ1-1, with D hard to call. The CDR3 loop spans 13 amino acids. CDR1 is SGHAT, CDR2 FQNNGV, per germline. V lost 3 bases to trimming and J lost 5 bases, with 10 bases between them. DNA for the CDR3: TGTGCCAGCAGCTTCGGGAGGCTAACTGAAGCTTTCTTT. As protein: CASSFGRLTEAFF.

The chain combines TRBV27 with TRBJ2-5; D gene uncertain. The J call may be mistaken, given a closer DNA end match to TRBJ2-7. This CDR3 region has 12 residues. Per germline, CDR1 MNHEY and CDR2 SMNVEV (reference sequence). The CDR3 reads CASSLNGYEQYF. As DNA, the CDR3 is TGTGCCAGCAGTTTAAACGGCTACGAGCAGTACTTC.